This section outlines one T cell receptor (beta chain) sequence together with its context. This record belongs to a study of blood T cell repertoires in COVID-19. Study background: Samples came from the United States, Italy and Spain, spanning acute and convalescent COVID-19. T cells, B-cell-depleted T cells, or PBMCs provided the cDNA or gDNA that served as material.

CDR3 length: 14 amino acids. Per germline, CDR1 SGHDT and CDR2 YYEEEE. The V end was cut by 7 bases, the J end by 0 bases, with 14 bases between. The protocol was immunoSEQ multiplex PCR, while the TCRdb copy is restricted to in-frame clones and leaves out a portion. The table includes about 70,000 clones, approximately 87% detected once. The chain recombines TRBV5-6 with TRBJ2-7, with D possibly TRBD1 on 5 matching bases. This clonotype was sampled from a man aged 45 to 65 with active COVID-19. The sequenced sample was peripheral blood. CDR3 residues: CASGKTGSSYEQYF. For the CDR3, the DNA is TGTGCCAGCGGCAAAACAGGTTCCTCCTACGAGCAGTACTTC.